The 7 T cell receptor beta chains presented below share a single source sample, sequenced in a study of beta chain features in type 1 diabetes. Study-level findings and limits: TCRB CDR3s were moderately but significantly shorter in Type 1 diabetes patients in all four CD4+ subsets.

Since all of the isolated RNA was reverse transcribed, expressed TCRB transcripts were what got sequenced. Clones were sequenced by immunoSEQ multiplex PCR, and TCRdb holds only the in-frame ones, with some missing. The repertoire has some 170,000 clones, roughly 60% of them found once; the top ten carry about 0.081%. No antigen is known for these receptors. What was sequenced was naive CD4+ T cells from blood. The receptors here all came from a man younger than 40 with type 1 diabetes.

The rearrangement links TRBV6-5 to TRBJ2-2, with D perhaps matching TRBD2 (6 bases). V dropped 0 bases and J dropped 7 bases, with 12 bases sitting between them. The CDR3 has 15 amino acids. Germline values: CDR1 MNHEY, CDR2 SVGAGI. In DNA, the CDR3 is TGTGCCAGCAGTTACTCTGTGGGGACTCACGGGGAGCTGTTTTTT. Protein product: CASSYSVGTHGELFF.

The gene calls are TRBV20-1 and TRBJ1-2; 7 nucleotides match TRBD1. Germline CDR1 reads DFQATT; CDR2 reads SNEGSKA (reference sequence). CDR3 size: 11 residues. After removal of 1 base from V and 8 bases from J, the junction contained 1 base not matched to a gene. Here the CDR3 reads CSARGQGGYTF. CDR3 coding DNA: TGCAGTGCTAGAGGACAGGGCGGCTACACCTTC.

This clone appeared a few times. This chain connects TRBV29-1 to TRBJ2-2, with D maybe TRBD2 (5 bases). The V end was cut by 5 bases, the J end by 6 bases, with 10 bases between. The CDR3 has 12 residues. Germline-derived CDR1 and CDR2 are SQVTM and ANQGSEA. In DNA, the CDR3 is TGCAGCGTTATGAGGGTTCCCGGGGAGCTGTTTTTT. Translation gives CSVMRVPGELFF.

The chain links TRBV9 to TRBJ2-2; D is ambiguous. The germline V gene has CDR1 SGDLS and CDR2 YYNGEE. V lost 0 bases to trimming and J lost 0 bases, with 3 bases between them. The CDR3 totals 14 residues. CDR3 in amino acids: CASSVEPNTGELFF. The CDR3 DNA is TGTGCCAGCAGCGTAGAGCCGAACACCGGGGAGCTGTTTTTT.

The chain recombines TRBV7-2 with TRBJ2-5, with TRBD2 matching over 14 bases. V shed 3 bases, J shed 5 bases, and the junction held 2 bases outside the gene matches. Germline-derived CDR1 and CDR2 are SGHTA and FQGNSA. This CDR3 is 15 amino acids long. This CDR3 reads CASSLTSGGAETQYF. The CDR3 bases are TGTGCCAGCAGCTTGACTAGCGGGGGGGCCGAGACCCAGTACTTC.

This clone is a singleton in its sample. The chain recombines TRBV7-2 with TRBJ2-5, with D possibly matching TRBD1 (5 bases). Trimming removed 5 bases at V and 5 bases at J, with 12 bases between. This CDR3 spans 13 amino acids. CDR1 is SGHTA, CDR2 FQGNSA, per germline. The DNA of the CDR3 is TGTGCCAGCAGCCGTCAGGGCGCTGAGACCCAGTACTTC. This encodes CASSRQGAETQYF. Together with reference TRBV7-2 and TRBJ2-5, the CDR3 gives the full variable domain: GAGVSQSPSNKVTEKGKDVELRCDPISGHTALYWYRQSLGQGLEFLIYFQGNSAPDKSGLPSDRFSAERTGGSVSTLTIQRTQQEDSAVYLCASSRQGAETQYFGPGTRLLVL.

This chain links TRBV29-1 with TRBJ1-2; 12 nucleotides match TRBD1. Germline CDR1 SQVTM, CDR2 ANQGSEA. The CDR3 spans 13 residues. V dropped 6 bases and J dropped 4; count of bases not matched to a gene: 3. CDR3 DNA sequence: TGCAGCGTGGGACAGGGGGCGGGCTATGGCTACACCTTC. This translates into CSVGQGAGYGYTF.